Presented here are 22 T cell receptor beta chains from one specimen sequenced in a study of cytomegalovirus exposure and HLA in healthy donors. The PCR contained 60 Vbeta and 13 Jbeta primers. Assay used: immunoSEQ multiplex PCR; TCRdb lists only in-frame clones, some missing. The sample lists 90,000 to 150,000 clones; 63% were seen once. Sequencing was performed on PBMCs. These receptors originate from a man aged 35-49 years in good health and CMV-seropositive.

The chain carries TRBV18 and TRBJ2-2, with 7 bases fitting TRBD1. Trimming took 3 bases from V and 3 from J; bases not matched to a gene: 7. Germline CDR1 reads KGHSH; CDR2 reads LQKENI. The CDR3 extends over 16 amino acids. CDR3 region: CASSPTGVSDTGELFF. The CDR3 DNA reads as TGTGCCAGCTCACCTACAGGGGTTTCGGACACCGGGGAGCTGTTTTTT.

The chain couples TRBV2 to TRBJ1-5, with D possibly being TRBD1 (5 bases). The CDR3 has 12 residues. Trimming removed 6 bases at V and 5 bases at J, with 8 bases between. Germline V gene data show CDR1 as SNHLY and CDR2 as FYNNEI. This chain's CDR3 is CASRGLYQPQHF. CDR3 nucleotide sequence: TGTGCCAGCAGGGGGCTGTATCAGCCCCAGCATTTT.

The rearrangement uses TRBV28 and TRBJ1-2; D ambiguous. CDR3 length: 13 amino acids. Trimming took off 6 bases at V and 4 bases at J, with 12 bases between the two ends. CDR1 is MDHEN and CDR2 is SYDVKM in the germline V gene. CDR3 nucleotide sequence: TGTGCCAGCAGCTTCGACACCAGCTATGGCTACACCTTC. Translated, it gives CASSFDTSYGYTF.

The gene calls are TRBV5-4 and TRBJ1-4, with 8 nucleotides matching TRBD1. Germline CDR1 SGHNT, CDR2 YYREEE (reference sequence). The CDR3 is 17 amino acids. The ends lost 4 bases at V and 0 bases at J; junction bases unmatched: 8. Here the CDR3 DNA reads TGTGCCAGCAGCCCCGGGACAGGATCTGCAACTAATGAAAAACTGTTTTTT. It translates to CASSPGTGSATNEKLFF.

The genes are TRBV7-3 and TRBJ1-1; tentative D call: TRBD1 (6 bases). This CDR3 has 14 amino acids. V was shortened by 5 bases and J by 4 bases, with 14 bases between the two germline ends. The germline V gene encodes CDR1 SGHTA and CDR2 FQGTGA. The CDR3 here is CASSRQGFGTEAFF. In nucleotides, the CDR3 is TGTGCCAGCAGCCGGCAGGGGTTTGGCACTGAAGCTTTCTTT.

Details on this clone: The same CDR3 also results from other DNA sequences found in this sample. The J gene is TRBJ2-5, the V gene TRBV5-6; D uncertain. Germline V gives CDR1 SGHDT, CDR2 YYEEEE. The ends were cut back, 0 bases at V and 5 bases at J, with 2 bases in the middle. There are 11 residues in the CDR3. This CDR3 is CASSLAETQYF. The CDR3 DNA sequence: TGTGCCAGCAGCTTGGCGGAGACCCAGTACTTC.

This clone has just a few counts. The same CDR3 can be traced to other DNA sequences in this sample. The rearrangement links TRBV27 to TRBJ1-1; 11 nucleotides line up with TRBD1. Germline trimming cut 1 base from V and 5 bases from J; bases unmatched to any gene: 6. Germline V gives CDR1 MNHEY, CDR2 SMNVEV (reference sequence). This CDR3 contains 16 residues. The CDR3 DNA sequence: TGTGCCAGCAGTTTATATGGGACAGGGGGGGGTACTGAAGCTTTCTTT. Amino acids: CASSLYGTGGGTEAFF.

For this clone: The CDR3 carries no conserved terminal phenylalanine or tryptophan, so it likely arises from a read error. This rearrangement joins TRBV4-1 to TRBJ1-5; D gene unclear. Trimming left V 1 base short and J 5 bases short, with 15 bases between. Germline loops: CDR1 MGHRA, CDR2 YSYEKL. This CDR3 is built from 16 residues. CDR3 nucleotide sequence: TGCGCCAGCAGCCAAGGGCAGGATCCCTCTTATCAGCCCCAGCATCTT. Translating it yields CASSQGQDPSYQPQHL.

The chain combines TRBV10-3 with TRBJ2-3; tentatively, D is TRBD1 (6 bases). The CDR3 is 14 residues long. V lost 7 bases and J lost 2, with 13 bases in between. Per the germline V gene, CDR1 is ENHRY and CDR2 is SYGVKD. CDR3 loop: CAIKLGQNTDTQYF. DNA for the CDR3: TGTGCCATCAAATTAGGACAGAACACAGATACGCAGTATTTT.

This clone was counted a few times. The chain recombines TRBV6-5 with TRBJ2-7; 11 bases agree with TRBD1. Germline CDR1 MNHEY, CDR2 SVGAGI. Trimming took 7 bases from V and 3 from J; bases not matched to a gene: 2. CDR3 size: 13 residues. The CDR3 reads CASKGTGGYEQYF. The CDR3, as DNA: TGTGCCAGCAAAGGGACAGGGGGCTACGAGCAGTACTTC.

The gene calls are TRBV2 and TRBJ1-2; 8 bases are shared with TRBD1. The V gene's germline CDR1 is SNHLY and CDR2 FYNNEI. The CDR3 consists of 14 residues. With V trimmed by 2 bases and J by 3 bases, 2 bases remained unmatched. CDR3 sequence: CASSEQGQDYGYTF. Here the CDR3 DNA reads TGTGCCAGCAGTGAACAGGGACAGGACTATGGCTACACCTTC.

This clone was detected only a few times. The chain has TRBV7-9 and TRBJ2-5, with D perhaps TRBD2 (6 bases). The CDR3 contains 15 residues. Trimming shortened V by 0 bases and J by 5 bases, and 13 bases separated the two germline ends. CDR1 and CDR2 from the germline V gene are SEHNR and FQNEAQ (reference sequence). CDR3 sequence: CASSLAAVAGETQYF. For the CDR3, the DNA is TGTGCCAGCAGCTTAGCGGCCGTGGCGGGGGAGACCCAGTACTTC. The entire variable domain, with the rest obtained from reference TRBV7-9 and TRBJ2-5, is as follows: DTGVSQNPRHKITKRGQNVTFRCDPISEHNRLYWYRQTLGQGPEFLTYFQNEAQLEKSRLLSDRFSAERPKGSFSTLEIQRTEQGDSAMYLCASSLAAVAGETQYFGPGTRLLVL.

V is TRBV18 and J is TRBJ2-5; maybe TRBD1 (5 bases). Germline CDR1 and CDR2: KGHSH and LQKENI. Between the trimmed V and J ends, which lost 3 bases and 5 bases, there was a span of 10 bases. The CDR3 spans 13 residues. The CDR3 DNA sequence: TGTGCCAGCTCACCGGACACGGCTGAGACCCAGTACTTC. It encodes CASSPDTAETQYF.

To note about this clone: Distinct nucleotide sequences in the sample also encode this CDR3. CDR3 loop: CASGFSGNEQFF. The CDR3 bases are TGTGCTAGTGGTTTCAGCGGGAATGAGCAGTTCTTC. The genes are TRBV12-5 and TRBJ2-1, with D possibly TRBD2 on 6 matching bases. The CDR3 loop spans 12 amino acids. V was cut by 3 bases and J by 7 bases, with 7 bases left in between. From germline, CDR1 is LGHNT and CDR2 FRNRAP.

The chain joins TRBV15 to TRBJ1-5, with unresolved D. This CDR3 spans 19 amino acids. CDR1 is LNHNV, CDR2 YYDKDF, per germline (reference sequence). V was clipped by 0 bases and J by 3 bases, with 21 bases between them. The CDR3 is CATSRDLGRPRKNNQPQHF. CDR3 nucleotide sequence: TGTGCCACCAGCAGAGATCTCGGCAGGCCGCGAAAGAACAATCAGCCCCAGCATTTT.

The CDR3 DNA follows: TGTGCCAGCAGCCAAAGGGGGGGTGACGGCAACTATGGCTACACCTTC. Protein sequence: CASSQRGGDGNYGYTF. The chain links TRBV13 to TRBJ1-2; possible D gene TRBD1, 6 bases. Germline V CDR1 and CDR2: PRHDT, FYEKMQ (reference sequence). Trimming shortened V by 5 bases and J by 2 bases, and 18 bases separated the two germline ends. This CDR3 region has 16 residues.

This clone has just one count. The chain employs TRBV7-2 and TRBJ2-7, with TRBD1 identical over 7 bases. The length of the CDR3 is 16 residues. Germline assignment: CDR1 SGHTA and CDR2 FQGNSA. V was clipped by 5 bases and J by 2 bases; unmatched bases: 12. Here the CDR3 reads CASSNTGQEPPYEQYF. CDR3 bases: TGTGCCAGCAGCAACACTGGACAGGAGCCTCCCTACGAGCAGTACTTC. The complete variable domain, with remaining parts taken from reference TRBV7-2 and TRBJ2-7, reads GAGVSQSPSNKVTEKGKDVELRCDPISGHTALYWYRQSLGQGLEFLIYFQGNSAPDKSGLPSDRFSAERTGGSVSTLTIQRTQQEDSAVYLCASSNTGQEPPYEQYFGPGTRLTVT.

This chain connects TRBV11-2 to TRBJ1-6; 7 nucleotides match TRBD1. V was pared by 5 bases and J by 7 bases, with 8 bases of the junction left unmatched. The germline V gene encodes CDR1 SGHAT and CDR2 FQNNGV. The CDR3 sequence is 15 residues long. The CDR3 is CASSPLGDSNSPLHF. The CDR3 nucleotides read TGTGCCAGCAGCCCCCTGGGGGACAGCAATTCACCCCTCCACTTT.

The chain combines TRBV29-1 with TRBJ1-2; D unresolved. CDR3 length equals 13 residues. Germline CDR1 reads SQVTM; CDR2 reads ANQGSEA. V shed 2 bases and J shed 7 bases, with 14 bases lying between them. CDR3: CSVENPVRSGYTF. Written as DNA, the CDR3 is TGCAGCGTTGAAAACCCTGTACGGAGTGGCTACACCTTC.

The V gene is TRBV6-5, the J gene TRBJ1-6; tentative D call: TRBD1 (5 bases). The germline gives CDR1 MNHEY, CDR2 SVGAGI. V lost 5 bases and J 9 bases, leaving 17 bases between the germline ends. The CDR3 totals 15 residues. The CDR3 loop reads CASSKTDATGSPLHF. The CDR3 bases are TGTGCCAGCAGTAAGACAGACGCGACGGGTTCACCCCTCCACTTT.

V is TRBV2 and J is TRBJ1-2; D is unclear. V was shortened by 6 bases and J by 8 bases, with 22 bases between the two germline ends. The germline gives CDR1 SNHLY, CDR2 FYNNEI. The CDR3 is made up of 15 amino acids. The CDR3 DNA sequence: TGTGCCAGCAGCTTACGGAGCCCGCTAACTGGGGGCTACACCTTC. This translates into CASSLRSPLTGGYTF.

For this clone: Other DNA sequences in the same sample also yield this CDR3. V and J are TRBV18 and TRBJ1-2, with D unclear. V lost 3 bases and J 0 bases, leaving 11 bases between the germline ends. The CDR3 is 15 amino acids. The germline gives CDR1 KGHSH, CDR2 LQKENI. This CDR3 is CASSPEGVANYGYTF. The CDR3 DNA reads as TGTGCCAGCTCACCTGAAGGAGTAGCTAACTATGGCTACACCTTC.